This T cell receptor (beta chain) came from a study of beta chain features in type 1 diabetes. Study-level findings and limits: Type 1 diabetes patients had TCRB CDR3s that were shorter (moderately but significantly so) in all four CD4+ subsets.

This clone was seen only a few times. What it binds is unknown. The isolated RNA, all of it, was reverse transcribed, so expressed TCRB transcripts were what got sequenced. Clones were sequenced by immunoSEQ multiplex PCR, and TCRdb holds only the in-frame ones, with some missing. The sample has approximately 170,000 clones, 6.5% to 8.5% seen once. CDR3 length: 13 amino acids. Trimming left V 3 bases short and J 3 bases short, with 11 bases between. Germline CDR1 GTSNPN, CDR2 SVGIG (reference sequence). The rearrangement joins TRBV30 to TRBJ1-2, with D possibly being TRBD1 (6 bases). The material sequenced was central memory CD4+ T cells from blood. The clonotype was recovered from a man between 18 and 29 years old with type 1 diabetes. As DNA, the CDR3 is TGTGCCTGGAGAGAGGGACACGACTATGGCTACACCTTC. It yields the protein CAWREGHDYGYTF.